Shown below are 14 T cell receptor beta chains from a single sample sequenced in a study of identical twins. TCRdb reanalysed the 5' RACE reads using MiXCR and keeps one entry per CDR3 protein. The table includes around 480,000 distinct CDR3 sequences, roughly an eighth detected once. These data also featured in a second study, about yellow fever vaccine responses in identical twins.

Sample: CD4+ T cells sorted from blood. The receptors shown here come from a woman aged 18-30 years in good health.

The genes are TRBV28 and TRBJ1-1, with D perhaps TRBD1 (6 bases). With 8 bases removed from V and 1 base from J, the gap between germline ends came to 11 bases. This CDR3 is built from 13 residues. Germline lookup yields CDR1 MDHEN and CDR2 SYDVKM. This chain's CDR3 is CASCDRQNTEAFF. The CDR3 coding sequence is TGTGCCAGCTGCGACAGGCAGAACACTGAAGCTTTCTTT.

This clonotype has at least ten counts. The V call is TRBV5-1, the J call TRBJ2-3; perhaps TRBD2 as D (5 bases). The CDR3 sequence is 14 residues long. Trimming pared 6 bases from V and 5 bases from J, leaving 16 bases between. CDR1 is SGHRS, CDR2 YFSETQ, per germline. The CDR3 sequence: CASTAGSRGDTQYF. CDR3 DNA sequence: TGCGCCAGCACCGCTGGCTCCCGGGGAGATACGCAGTATTTT.

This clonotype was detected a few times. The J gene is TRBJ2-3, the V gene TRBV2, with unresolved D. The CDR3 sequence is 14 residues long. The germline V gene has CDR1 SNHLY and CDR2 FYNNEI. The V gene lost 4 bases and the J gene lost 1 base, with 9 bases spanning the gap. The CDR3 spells CASSAVRGTDTQYF. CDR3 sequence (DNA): TGTGCCAGCAGTGCCGTGCGCGGCACAGATACGCAGTATTTT.

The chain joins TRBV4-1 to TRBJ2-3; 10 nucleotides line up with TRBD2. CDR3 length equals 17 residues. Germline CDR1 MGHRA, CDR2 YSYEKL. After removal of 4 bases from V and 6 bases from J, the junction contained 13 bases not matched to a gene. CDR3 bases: TGCGCCAGCAGCCCAGAGATCCAGCGGGGGGGCGAGGATACGCAGTATTTT. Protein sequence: CASSPEIQRGGEDTQYF.

The CDR3 here is CASSWDRPWEQYF. CDR3 nucleotides: TGCGCCAGCAGCTGGGACAGGCCCTGGGAGCAGTACTTC. This sequence joins TRBV5-1 and TRBJ2-7, with 8 bases lining up with TRBD1. The germline V gene has CDR1 SGHRS and CDR2 YFSETQ. This CDR3 has 13 residues. V trimming: 3 bases; J trimming: 7 bases; junction bases outside the gene matches: 6.

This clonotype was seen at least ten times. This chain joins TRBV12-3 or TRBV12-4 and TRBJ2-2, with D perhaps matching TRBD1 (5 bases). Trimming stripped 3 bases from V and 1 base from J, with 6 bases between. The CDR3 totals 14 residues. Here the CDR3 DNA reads TGTGCCAGCAGTTTCGACAGGAACACCGGGGAGCTGTTTTTT. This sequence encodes CASSFDRNTGELFF.

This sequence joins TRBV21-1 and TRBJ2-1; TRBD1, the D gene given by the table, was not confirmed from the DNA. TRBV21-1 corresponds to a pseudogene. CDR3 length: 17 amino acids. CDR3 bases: TGTGCCAGCAGTAAAATGCCACCCAGTTGGGGGGCATATGAGCAGTTCTTC. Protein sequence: CASSKMPPSWGAYEQFF.

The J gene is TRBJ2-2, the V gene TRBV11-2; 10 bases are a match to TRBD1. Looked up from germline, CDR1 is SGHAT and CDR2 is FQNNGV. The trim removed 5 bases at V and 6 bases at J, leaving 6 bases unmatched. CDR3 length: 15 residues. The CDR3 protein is CASSPRDRGSGELFF. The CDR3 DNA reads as TGTGCCAGCAGCCCTAGGGACAGGGGATCCGGGGAGCTGTTTTTT.

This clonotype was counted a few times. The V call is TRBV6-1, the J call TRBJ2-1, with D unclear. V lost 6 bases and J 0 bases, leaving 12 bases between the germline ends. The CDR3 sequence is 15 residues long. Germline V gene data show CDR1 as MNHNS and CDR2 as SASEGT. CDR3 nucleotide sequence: TGTGCCAGCAGAATCACCAGAAGCTCCTACAATGAGCAGTTCTTC. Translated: CASRITRSSYNEQFF.

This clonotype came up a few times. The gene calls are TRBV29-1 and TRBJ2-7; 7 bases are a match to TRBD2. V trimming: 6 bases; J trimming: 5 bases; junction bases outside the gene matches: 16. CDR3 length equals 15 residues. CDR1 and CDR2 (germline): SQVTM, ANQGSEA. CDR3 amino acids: CSVSPFGAGAHEQYF. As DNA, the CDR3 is TGCAGCGTATCCCCCTTTGGGGCGGGAGCCCACGAGCAGTACTTC.

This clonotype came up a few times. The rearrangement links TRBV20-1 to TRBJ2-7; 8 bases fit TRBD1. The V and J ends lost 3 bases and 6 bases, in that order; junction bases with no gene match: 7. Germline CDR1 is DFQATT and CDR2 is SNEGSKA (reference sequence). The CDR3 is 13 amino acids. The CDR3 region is CSARPPGGSEQYF. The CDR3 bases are TGCAGTGCTAGGCCCCCAGGGGGCTCCGAGCAGTACTTC.

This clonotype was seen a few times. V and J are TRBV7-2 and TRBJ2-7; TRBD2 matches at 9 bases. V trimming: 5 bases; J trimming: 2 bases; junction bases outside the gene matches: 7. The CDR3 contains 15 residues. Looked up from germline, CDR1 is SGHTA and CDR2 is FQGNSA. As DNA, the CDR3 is TGTGCCAGCAGCAGGTCGGGACTAGCCACCTACGAGCAGTACTTC. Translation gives CASSRSGLATYEQYF.

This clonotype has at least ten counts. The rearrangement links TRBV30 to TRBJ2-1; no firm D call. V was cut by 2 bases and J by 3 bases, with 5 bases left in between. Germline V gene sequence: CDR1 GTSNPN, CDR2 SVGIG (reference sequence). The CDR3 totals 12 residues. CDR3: CAWSRVYNEQFF. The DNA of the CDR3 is TGTGCCTGGAGTAGGGTCTACAATGAGCAGTTCTTC.

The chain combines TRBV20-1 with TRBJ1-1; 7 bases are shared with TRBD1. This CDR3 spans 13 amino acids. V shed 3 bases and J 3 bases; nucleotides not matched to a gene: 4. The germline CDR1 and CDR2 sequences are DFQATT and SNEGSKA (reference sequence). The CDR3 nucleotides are TGCAGTGCTAGCCGGGACAGTTACACTGAAGCTTTCTTT. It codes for CSASRDSYTEAFF.